The clone carrying this TCR beta chain was detected a few times. What it binds is not known. Sequencing used immunoSEQ multiplex PCR; TCRdb keeps in-frame clones, though not all of them. The sample holds roughly 50,000 clones, roughly 73% seen once. The entry originates in a study of a mutant IDH1 vaccine in newly diagnosed glioma. Turning to the study itself: The patients were given eight vaccinations, one each in weeks 1, 3, 5, 7, 11, 15, 19 and 23. First vaccine doses came 4-6 weeks after radiotherapy alone, or with temozolomide cycles.

As to time point: week 5, during vaccination. The study gave 300 ug of mutant IDH1 20-mer peptide per vaccine dose, with topical imiquimod. There are 17 residues in the CDR3. The chain recombines TRBV12-2 with TRBJ1-5. TRBV12-2 is annotated as a pseudogene. The sequencing used PBMCs, collected from a glioma patient whose treatment included an IDH1 peptide vaccine. The TCR sequence derives from a woman in her forties with glioma. CDR3 loop: CASRLDPPGGANQPQHF. The CDR3 DNA follows: TGTGCAAGTCGCTTAGACCCGCCCGGAGGGGCCAATCAGCCCCAGCATTTT.